The 18 T cell receptor beta chains presented below share a single source sample, sequenced in a study of blood T cell repertoires in COVID-19. Sequencing was performed with immunoSEQ multiplex PCR; in TCRdb, only in-frame clones are kept and a portion is missing. The data contain around 310,000 clones, 90% of them singletons. Sample: peripheral blood. Receptors were obtained from a young woman with COVID-19, enrolled during active disease.

CDR3: CASSEERILRSRDTDYGYTF. The CDR3 coding sequence is TGTGCCAGCAGTGAAGAAAGGATACTAAGATCCCGGGACACCGACTATGGCTACACCTTC. The chain is built from TRBV2 and TRBJ1-2; TRBD1 is a possible D gene (6 bases). V shed 1 base and J shed 3 bases, with 27 bases lying between them. Germline CDR1 and CDR2: SNHLY and FYNNEI. CDR3 length equals 20 residues. Full variable domain (remainder filled in from reference TRBV2 and TRBJ1-2): EPEVTQTPSHQVTQMGQEVILRCVPISNHLYFYWYRQILGQKVEFLVSFYNNEISEKSEIFDDQFSVERPDGSNFTLKIRSTKLEDSAMYFCASSEERILRSRDTDYGYTFGSGTRLTVV.

The J gene is TRBJ2-7, the V gene TRBV5-1, with a weak D call TRBD2 (6 bases). The germline CDR1 and CDR2 sequences are SGHRS and YFSETQ. The CDR3 sequence is 15 residues long. V lost 1 base and J 4 bases, leaving 15 bases between the germline ends. The CDR3 nucleotides read TGCGCCAGCAGCTTGAGTACTCCTGGGGGGTACGAGCAGTACTTC. As protein: CASSLSTPGGYEQYF.

The chain combines TRBV30 with TRBJ1-1; TRBD1 is a possible D gene (5 bases). This CDR3 contains 13 residues. CDR1 is GTSNPN, CDR2 SVGIG, per germline (reference sequence). With 7 bases removed from V and 7 bases from J, the gap between germline ends came to 19 bases. CDR3 in DNA: TGTGCCTCGTTCAGACCCGGGGGAGGTGAAGCTTTCTTT. Its protein product is CASFRPGGGEAFF.

In its sample, this clone was seen a few times. The chain uses TRBV12-3 or TRBV12-4 and TRBJ1-2; TRBD1 aligns across 8 bases. CDR3 length: 13 amino acids. V gave up 7 bases and J gave up 5 bases; unmatched junction bases: 6. DNA of the CDR3: TGTGCCAGCACCCTAGGACAGGGATATGGCTACACCTTC. The encoded protein is CASTLGQGYGYTF.

The chain uses TRBV10-3 and TRBJ2-2, with 8 bases aligning to TRBD1. Germline V gene sequence: CDR1 ENHRY, CDR2 SYGVKD. The V segment lost 0 bases and the J segment 2 bases; nucleotides outside the gene matches: 5. This CDR3 is 17 amino acids long. Here the CDR3 reads CAISESNDRGNTGELFF. As DNA, the CDR3 is TGTGCCATCAGTGAGTCGAACGACAGGGGTAACACCGGGGAGCTGTTTTTT.

The gene calls are TRBV15 and TRBJ1-2, with a weak D call TRBD1 (5 bases). CDR3 length equals 15 residues. The germline V gene encodes CDR1 LNHNV and CDR2 YYDKDF (reference sequence). The V end lost 5 bases, the J end lost 4 bases, and 17 bases lay between the germline ends. Here the CDR3 reads CATSWGDSRIYGYTF. In DNA form, the CDR3 reads TGTGCCACCAGCTGGGGGGACTCTCGAATCTATGGCTACACCTTC.

This rearrangement joins TRBV21-1 to TRBJ2-3; TRBD2 is taken as the D call from the table, unchecked against the DNA. TRBV21-1 counts as a pseudogene. This CDR3 has 17 residues. The CDR3 DNA follows: TGTGCCAGCAGACCCTTCCGCCCTAATACTAGCGGGAGGGGGCGGTATTTT. Its translation is CASRPFRPNTSGRGRYF.

This chain links TRBV18 with TRBJ2-2, with TRBD1 matching over 7 bases. V trimming: 1 base; J trimming: 1 base; junction bases outside the gene matches: 3. The V gene's germline CDR1 is KGHSH and CDR2 LQKENI. CDR3 length: 16 amino acids. CDR3 sequence: CASSPLTGWNTGELFF. CDR3 coding DNA: TGTGCCAGCTCACCACTGACAGGGTGGAACACCGGGGAGCTGTTTTTT.

The rearrangement uses TRBV14 and TRBJ2-3; 7 bases map to TRBD2. CDR1 is SGHDN and CDR2 is FVKESK in the germline V gene. The CDR3 totals 16 residues. V lost 0 bases and J lost 5; bases outside the gene matches: 8. The CDR3 DNA is TGTGCCAGCAGCCAAGACAGCCGACTAGCCCGAGATACGCAGTATTTT. Its translation is CASSQDSRLARDTQYF.

The chain carries TRBV28 and TRBJ1-1, with D maybe TRBD1 (5 bases). V gave up 10 bases and J gave up 11 bases, with 20 bases separating them. CDR1 is MDHEN, CDR2 SYDVKM, per germline. The CDR3 runs to 12 residues. CDR3 sequence reads: CATTTAQMGAFF. The DNA for the CDR3 is TGTGCCACCACGACAGCCCAAATGGGGGCTTTCTTT.

The chain uses TRBV25-1 and TRBJ2-5, with 8 bases matching TRBD2. The CDR3 totals 16 residues. The germline gives CDR1 MGHDK, CDR2 SYGVNS. J gave up 3 bases and V 4 bases, and 10 bases lay outside the gene matches. CDR3 bases: TGTGCCAGCAGTGGGATAGCGGGATCTTTGGAAGAGACCCAGTACTTC. Its protein is CASSGIAGSLEETQYF.

V and J are TRBV6-2 or TRBV6-3 and TRBJ1-5; D is unresolved. The CDR3 extends over 17 amino acids. The germline V gene has CDR1 MNHEY and CDR2 SVGEGT. Between the trimmed V and J ends, which lost 2 bases and 4 bases, there was a span of 18 bases. The CDR3 DNA is TGTGCCAGCAGTTACCCGGGGAGGCGTGCACCTAATCAGCCCCAGCATTTT. This gives the protein CASSYPGRRAPNQPQHF.

On this clone: Other DNA sequences from this sample encode an identical CDR3 as well. The chain uses TRBV5-1 and TRBJ1-2; D may be TRBD1 (5 bases). This CDR3 has 14 amino acids. With 0 bases removed from V and 4 bases from J, the gap between germline ends came to 10 bases. Germline-derived CDR1 and CDR2 are SGHRS and YFSETQ. The CDR3 DNA reads TGCGCCAGCAGCTTGGGGCAGGGAGGCTATGGCTACACCTTC. Translating it yields CASSLGQGGYGYTF.

The chain combines TRBV5-1 with TRBJ2-2, with 14 bases lining up with TRBD2. The CDR3 spans 18 residues. J lost 3 bases, V lost 2 bases, and 6 bases had no gene match. Per the germline V gene, CDR1 is SGHRS and CDR2 is YFSETQ. The CDR3 loop is CASSFSTSGRAYTGELFF. The CDR3 DNA sequence: TGCGCCAGCAGCTTCTCGACTAGCGGGAGGGCCTACACCGGGGAGCTGTTTTTT.

This clone was counted a few times. The chain combines TRBV6-5 with TRBJ1-4; a possible D gene is TRBD1 (6 bases). This CDR3 has 14 residues. The V end was cut by 4 bases, the J end by 4 bases, with 10 bases between. Germline CDR1 reads MNHEY; CDR2 reads SVGAGI. The CDR3 is CASSSGAGNEKLFF. The DNA of the CDR3 is TGTGCCAGCAGTTCAGGGGCGGGTAATGAAAAACTGTTTTTT.

J is TRBJ2-7 and V is TRBV4-2; the D gene is possibly TRBD2 (5 bases). Trimming stripped 0 bases from V and 6 bases from J, with 12 bases between. The CDR3 is made up of 14 amino acids. Germline assignment: CDR1 LGHNA and CDR2 YNFKEQ. CDR3 nucleotides: TGTGCCAGCAGCCAAGATCTCGGGGTTCGCGAGCAGTACTTC. Its protein is CASSQDLGVREQYF.

The rearrangement links TRBV5-4 to TRBJ2-3; possibly TRBD2 for D (6 bases). The CDR3 loop spans 14 amino acids. From germline, CDR1 is SGHNT and CDR2 YYREEE (reference sequence). The V gene lost 0 bases and the J gene lost 6 bases, with 11 bases spanning the gap. The DNA of the CDR3 is TGTGCCAGCAGCTTGGCGCCGGGACTCGATACGCAGTATTTT. It codes for CASSLAPGLDTQYF.

The gene calls are TRBV15 and TRBJ2-7; D gene unclear. CDR1 is LNHNV and CDR2 is YYDKDF in the germline V gene (reference sequence). Between the trimmed V and J ends, which lost 0 bases and 3 bases, there was a span of 6 bases. The CDR3 is made up of 13 amino acids. Written as DNA, the CDR3 is TGTGCCACCAGCAGAGAAATCAGCTACGAGCAGTACTTC. Residues: CATSREISYEQYF.